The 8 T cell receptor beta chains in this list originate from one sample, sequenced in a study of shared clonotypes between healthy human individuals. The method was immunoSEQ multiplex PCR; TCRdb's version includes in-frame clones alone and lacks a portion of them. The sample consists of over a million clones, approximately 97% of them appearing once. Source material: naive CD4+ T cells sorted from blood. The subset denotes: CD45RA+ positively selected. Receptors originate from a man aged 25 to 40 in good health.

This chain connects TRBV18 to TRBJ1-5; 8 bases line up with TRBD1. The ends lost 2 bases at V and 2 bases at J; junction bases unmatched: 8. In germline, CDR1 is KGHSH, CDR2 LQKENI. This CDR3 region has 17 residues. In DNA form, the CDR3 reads TGTGCCAGCTCACCAGTGACAGGGGCGCAGGGCAATCAGCCCCAGCATTTT. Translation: CASSPVTGAQGNQPQHF.

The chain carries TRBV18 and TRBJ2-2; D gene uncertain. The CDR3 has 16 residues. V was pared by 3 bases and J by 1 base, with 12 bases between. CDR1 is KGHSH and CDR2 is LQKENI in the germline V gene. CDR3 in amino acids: CASSPLLTGNTGELFF. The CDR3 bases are TGTGCCAGCTCACCCCTCCTGACTGGGAACACCGGGGAGCTGTTTTTT.

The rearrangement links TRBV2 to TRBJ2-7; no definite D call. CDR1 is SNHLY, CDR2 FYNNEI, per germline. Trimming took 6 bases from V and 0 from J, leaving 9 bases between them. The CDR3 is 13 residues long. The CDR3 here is CASRRTLSYEQYF. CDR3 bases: TGTGCCAGCAGGCGGACGCTCTCCTACGAGCAGTACTTC.

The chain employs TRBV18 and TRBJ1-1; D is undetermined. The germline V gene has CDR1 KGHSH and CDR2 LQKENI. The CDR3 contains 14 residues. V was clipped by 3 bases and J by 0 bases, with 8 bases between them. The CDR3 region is CASSPEWVNTEAFF. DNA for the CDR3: TGTGCCAGCTCACCCGAGTGGGTGAACACTGAAGCTTTCTTT. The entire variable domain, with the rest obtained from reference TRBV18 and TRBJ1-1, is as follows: NAGVMQNPRHLVRRRGQEARLRCSPMKGHSHVYWYRQLPEEGLKFMVYLQKENIIDESGMPKERFSAEFPKEGPSILRIQQVVRGDSAAYFCASSPEWVNTEAFFGQGTRLTVV.

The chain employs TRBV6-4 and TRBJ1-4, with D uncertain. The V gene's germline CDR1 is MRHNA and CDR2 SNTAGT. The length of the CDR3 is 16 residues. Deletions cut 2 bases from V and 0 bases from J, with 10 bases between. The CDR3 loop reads CASSDGGRPTNEKLFF. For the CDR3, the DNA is TGTGCCAGCAGTGACGGTGGGAGACCAACTAATGAAAAACTGTTTTTT.

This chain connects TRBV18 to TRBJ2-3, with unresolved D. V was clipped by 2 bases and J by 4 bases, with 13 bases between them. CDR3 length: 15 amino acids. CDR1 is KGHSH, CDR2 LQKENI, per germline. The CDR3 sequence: CASSPILAAPDTQYF. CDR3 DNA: TGTGCCAGCTCACCAATTCTCGCGGCCCCAGATACGCAGTATTTT.

In nucleotides, the CDR3 is TGTGCCAGCAGCTTAAAGGCGGGAGGGCTCCGAAACTCCTACAATGAGCAGTTCTTC. This codes for CASSLKAGGLRNSYNEQFF. The V and J genes are TRBV7-2 and TRBJ2-1, with 9 nucleotides matching TRBD2. The CDR3 covers 19 residues. Trimming removed 2 bases from V and 0 bases from J; junction bases left unmatched: 11. Per germline, CDR1 SGHTA and CDR2 FQGNSA.

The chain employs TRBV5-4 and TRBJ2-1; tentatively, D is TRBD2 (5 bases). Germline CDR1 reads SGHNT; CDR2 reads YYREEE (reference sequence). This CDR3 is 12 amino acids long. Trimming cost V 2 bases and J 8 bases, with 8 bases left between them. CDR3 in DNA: TGTGCCAGCAGCTTTCAGGAGGATGAGCAGTTCTTC. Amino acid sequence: CASSFQEDEQFF.